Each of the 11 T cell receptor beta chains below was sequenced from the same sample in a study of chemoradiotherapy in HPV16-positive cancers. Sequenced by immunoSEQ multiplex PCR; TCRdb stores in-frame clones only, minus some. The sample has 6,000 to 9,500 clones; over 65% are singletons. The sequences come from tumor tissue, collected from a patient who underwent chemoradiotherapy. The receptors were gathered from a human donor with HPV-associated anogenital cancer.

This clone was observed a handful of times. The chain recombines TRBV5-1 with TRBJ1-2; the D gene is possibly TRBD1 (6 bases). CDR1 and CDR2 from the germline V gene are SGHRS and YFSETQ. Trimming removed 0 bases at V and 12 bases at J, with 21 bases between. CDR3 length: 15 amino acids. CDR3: CASSLAADRELINTF. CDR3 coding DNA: TGCGCCAGCAGCTTGGCCGCGGACAGAGAGCTTATCAACACCTTC.

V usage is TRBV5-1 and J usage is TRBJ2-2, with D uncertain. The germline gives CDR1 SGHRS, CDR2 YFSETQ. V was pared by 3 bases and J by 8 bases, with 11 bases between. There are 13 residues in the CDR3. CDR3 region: CASSSSLGGELFF. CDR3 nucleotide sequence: TGCGCCAGCAGCTCGTCCTTGGGAGGGGAGCTGTTTTTT.

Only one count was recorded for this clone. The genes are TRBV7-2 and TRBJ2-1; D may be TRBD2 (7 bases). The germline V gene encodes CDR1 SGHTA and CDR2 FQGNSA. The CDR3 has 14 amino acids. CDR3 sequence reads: CAEGGTSSYNEQFF. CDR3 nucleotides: TGTGCGGAGGGGGGGACCAGCTCCTACAATGAGCAGTTCTTC. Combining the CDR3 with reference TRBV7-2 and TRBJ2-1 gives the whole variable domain GAGVSQSPSNKVTEKGKDVELRCDPISGHTALYWYRQSLGQGLEFLIYFQGNSAPDKSGLPSDRFSAERTGGSVSTLTIQRTQQEDSAVYLCAEGGTSSYNEQFFGPGTRLTVL.

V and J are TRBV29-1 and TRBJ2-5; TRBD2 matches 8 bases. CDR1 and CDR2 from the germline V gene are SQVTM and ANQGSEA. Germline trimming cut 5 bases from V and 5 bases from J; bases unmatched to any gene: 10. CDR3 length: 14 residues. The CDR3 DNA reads TGCAGCGTTTTCGGGGCGGGAGGAGGGGAGACCCAGTACTTC. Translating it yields CSVFGAGGGETQYF.

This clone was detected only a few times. The CDR3 sequence is CASSLVPATNYGYTF. The CDR3 bases are TGTGCCAGCAGCTTAGTCCCAGCTACTAACTATGGCTACACCTTC. The J gene is TRBJ1-2, the V gene TRBV13; D unresolved. This CDR3 spans 15 amino acids. The V end lost 1 base, the J end lost 0 bases, and 9 bases lay between the germline ends. The germline gives CDR1 PRHDT, CDR2 FYEKMQ (reference sequence).

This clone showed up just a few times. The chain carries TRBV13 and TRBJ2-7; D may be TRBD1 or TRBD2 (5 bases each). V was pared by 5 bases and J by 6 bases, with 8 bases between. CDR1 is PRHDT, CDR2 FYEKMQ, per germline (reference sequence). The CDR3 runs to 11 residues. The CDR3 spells CASSQGAEQYF. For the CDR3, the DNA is TGTGCCAGCAGCCAGGGAGCCGAGCAGTACTTC.

CDR3 sequence: CASSFLGRGNTEAFF. CDR3 in DNA: TGTGCCAGCAGCTTTTTGGGCAGGGGGAACACTGAAGCTTTCTTT. V is TRBV5-4 and J is TRBJ1-1, with a weak D call TRBD1 (6 bases). With 2 bases removed from V and 1 base from J, the gap between germline ends came to 12 bases. The CDR3 loop spans 15 amino acids. Per germline, CDR1 SGHNT and CDR2 YYREEE (reference sequence).

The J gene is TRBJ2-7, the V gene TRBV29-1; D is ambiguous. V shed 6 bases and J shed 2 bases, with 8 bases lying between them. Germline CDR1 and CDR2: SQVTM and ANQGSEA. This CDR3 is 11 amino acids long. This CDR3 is CSVAVAYEQYF. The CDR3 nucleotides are TGCAGCGTCGCGGTGGCCTACGAGCAGTACTTC.

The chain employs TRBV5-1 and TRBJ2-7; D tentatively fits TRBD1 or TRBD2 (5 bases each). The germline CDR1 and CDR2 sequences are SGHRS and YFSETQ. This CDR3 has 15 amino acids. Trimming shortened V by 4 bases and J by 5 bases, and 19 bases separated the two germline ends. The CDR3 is CASSGDGTQSHEQYF. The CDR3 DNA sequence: TGCGCCAGCAGCGGCGACGGGACCCAGTCCCACGAGCAGTACTTC.

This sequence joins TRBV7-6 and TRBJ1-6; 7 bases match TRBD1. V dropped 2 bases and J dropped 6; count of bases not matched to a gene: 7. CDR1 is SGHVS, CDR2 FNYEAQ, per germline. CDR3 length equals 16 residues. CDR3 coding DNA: TGTGCCAGCAGCTTACGACAGGGAGGGGGTAATTCACCCCTCCACTTT. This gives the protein CASSLRQGGGNSPLHF.

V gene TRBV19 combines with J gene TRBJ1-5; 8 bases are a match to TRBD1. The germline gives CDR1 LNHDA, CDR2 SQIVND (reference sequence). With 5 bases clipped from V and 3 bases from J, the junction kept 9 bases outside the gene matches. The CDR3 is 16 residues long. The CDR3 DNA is TGTGCCAGTAGTTGGGCCGGGACAGGCGCCAATCAGCCCCAGCATTTT. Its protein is CASSWAGTGANQPQHF. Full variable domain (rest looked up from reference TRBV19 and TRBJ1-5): DGGITQSPKYLFRKEGQNVTLSCEQNLNHDAMYWYRQDPGQGLRLIYYSQIVNDFQKGDIAEGYSVSREKKESFPLTVTSAQKNPTAFYLCASSWAGTGANQPQHFGDGTRLSIL.